One TCR beta chain is described in this entry. This specimen comes from a study of T-cell memory formation after mild COVID-19. TCRdb re-analysed the 5' RACE reads in MiXCR, keeping a single row per CDR3 protein. The table includes 250,000 to 300,000 distinct CDR3 sequences, around 16% detected once. CDR3 length: 14 residues. Looked up from germline, CDR1 is SGHNT and CDR2 is YYREEE (reference sequence). Germline trimming cut 4 bases from V and 5 bases from J; bases unmatched to any gene: 8. The sequenced material came from PBMCs or a T cell subset sorted from them (not recorded which). This sequence originates from a man aged 18 to 30 who had mild COVID-19 (a few samples of this study predate the infection). Cell type and time point are not known. The V and J genes are TRBV5-4 and TRBJ2-7; 8 positions agree with TRBD1. The DNA of the CDR3 is TGTGCCAGCAGCGCAGACAGGGGTTTGAACGAGCAGTACTTC. Encoded protein: CASSADRGLNEQYF.